Below, 29 T cell receptor beta chains from the same sample are listed, as sequenced in a study of blood T cell repertoires in COVID-19. Some clones are missing from TCRdb's copy, which holds only in-frame ones; the method was immunoSEQ multiplex PCR. Among around 360,000 clones listed, about 89% were seen once. The sequenced sample was peripheral blood. These receptors were obtained from a woman aged 25 to 39 with COVID-19, enrolled during active disease.

The chain has TRBV11-3 and TRBJ2-1, with 10 nucleotides matching TRBD2. Trimming removed 5 bases from V and 0 bases from J; junction bases left unmatched: 10. Germline V CDR1 and CDR2: SGHNT, YENEEA. CDR3 size: 18 residues. The CDR3 DNA reads as TGTGCCAGCAGCCCCCGGACTAGCGGAACTGGCTCCTACAATGAGCAGTTCTTC. It specifies CASSPRTSGTGSYNEQFF.

The V call is TRBV27, the J call TRBJ2-3; 7 nucleotides align to TRBD2. CDR3 length: 15 residues. The V segment lost 8 bases and the J segment 3 bases; nucleotides outside the gene matches: 11. In germline, CDR1 is MNHEY, CDR2 SMNVEV (reference sequence). The CDR3: CASGYRGSGTDTQYF. In DNA, the CDR3 is TGTGCCAGCGGGTATCGCGGGAGTGGTACAGATACGCAGTATTTT.

V is TRBV19 and J is TRBJ2-7, with a weak D call TRBD1 (6 bases). CDR1 is LNHDA, CDR2 SQIVND, per germline (reference sequence). The CDR3 is made up of 14 amino acids. V shed 6 bases and J shed 6 bases, with 18 bases lying between them. The CDR3 reads CASSPRVRGGEQYF. CDR3 nucleotide sequence: TGTGCCAGTAGCCCCCGGGTCAGAGGGGGCGAGCAGTACTTC. Complete variable domain (other parts from reference TRBV19 and TRBJ2-7): DGGITQSPKYLFRKEGQNVTLSCEQNLNHDAMYWYRQDPGQGLRLIYYSQIVNDFQKGDIAEGYSVSREKKESFPLTVTSAQKNPTAFYLCASSPRVRGGEQYFGPGTRLTVT.

V and J are TRBV29-1 and TRBJ1-2, with D possibly TRBD1 on 5 matching bases. In germline, CDR1 is SQVTM, CDR2 ANQGSEA. Trimming cost V 6 bases and J 4 bases, with 9 bases left between them. The CDR3 consists of 11 residues. For the CDR3, the DNA is TGCAGCGTGGGGGGTTTCTATGGCTACACCTTC. Protein sequence: CSVGGFYGYTF.

V usage is TRBV29-1 and J usage is TRBJ1-1, with D possibly being TRBD1 (5 bases). The CDR3 totals 14 residues. Looked up from germline, CDR1 is SQVTM and CDR2 is ANQGSEA. V lost 8 bases, J lost 0 bases, and 16 bases lay in between. The chain's CDR3 is CSYTRAHMNTEAFF. The CDR3 coding sequence is TGCAGCTATACCAGGGCGCACATGAACACTGAAGCTTTCTTT.

This rearrangement joins TRBV7-9 to TRBJ1-2, with 7 nucleotides matching TRBD1. Trimming cost V 3 bases and J 6 bases; bases outside gene matches: 7. The CDR3 is made up of 14 amino acids. CDR1 SEHNR and CDR2 FQNEAQ come from the germline V gene (reference sequence). The CDR3 loop reads CASSFGQVRDGYTF. The CDR3 coding sequence is TGTGCCAGCAGCTTTGGACAGGTTCGTGATGGCTACACCTTC. Drawing the rest from reference TRBV7-9 and TRBJ1-2, the complete variable domain is DTGVSQNPRHKITKRGQNVTFRCDPISEHNRLYWYRQTLGQGPEFLTYFQNEAQLEKSRLLSDRFSAERPKGSFSTLEIQRTEQGDSAMYLCASSFGQVRDGYTFGSGTRLTVV.

The CDR3 is CASSIGSLAGFSYNEQFF. CDR3 DNA sequence: TGTGCCAGTAGTATAGGGTCCCTAGCGGGGTTCTCCTACAATGAGCAGTTCTTC. The V gene is TRBV19, the J gene TRBJ2-1; 9 bases fit TRBD2. Trimming at V came to 1 base and at J to 0 bases, leaving 7 bases not matched to a gene. Germline assignment: CDR1 LNHDA and CDR2 SQIVND (reference sequence). CDR3 length equals 18 residues.

The chain employs TRBV30 and TRBJ1-3, with D maybe TRBD1 (5 bases). In germline, CDR1 is GTSNPN, CDR2 SVGIG (reference sequence). The CDR3 has 15 amino acids. Trimming cost V 2 bases and J 0 bases, with 11 bases left between them. CDR3 amino acids: CAWSQYRSSGNTIYF. CDR3 sequence (DNA): TGTGCCTGGAGTCAATACAGGAGCTCTGGAAACACCATATATTTT.

This chain uses TRBV28 with TRBJ1-6; no clear D gene. Germline loops: CDR1 MDHEN, CDR2 SYDVKM. The CDR3 runs to 17 residues. Trimming cost V 2 bases and J 0 bases, with 11 bases left between them. CDR3 sequence: CASSLGLLSSYNSPLHF. DNA of the CDR3: TGTGCCAGCAGTTTAGGCCTTCTCAGCTCCTATAATTCACCCCTCCACTTT.

The rearrangement joins TRBV6-5 to TRBJ2-1, with 9 nucleotides matching TRBD2. From germline, CDR1 is MNHEY and CDR2 SVGAGI. The V segment lost 8 bases and the J segment 7 bases; nucleotides outside the gene matches: 12. The CDR3 consists of 15 residues. CDR3 DNA: TGTGCCAGCGGAAAGGAGGGCGGGAGGGCTAATGAGCAGTTCTTC. This encodes CASGKEGGRANEQFF.

This clone was picked up one time. The chain uses TRBV10-2 and TRBJ2-7; 13 bases are shared with TRBD2. The CDR3 extends over 17 amino acids. Germline CDR1 WSHSY, CDR2 SAAADI. Germline trimming cut 5 bases from V and 0 bases from J; bases unmatched to any gene: 7. In DNA, the CDR3 is TGCGCCAGCAGTTGGACTAGCGGGAGCAGGAGCTCCTACGAGCAGTACTTC. Protein sequence: CASSWTSGSRSSYEQYF.

The genes are TRBV30 and TRBJ2-4, with 8 bases lining up with TRBD1. J gave up 4 bases and V 3 bases, and 2 bases lay outside the gene matches. The CDR3 sequence is 13 residues long. Germline V gene lookup returns CDR1 GTSNPN and CDR2 SVGIG (reference sequence). The CDR3 nucleotides are TGTGCCTGGAGCAGGGGGCTTAAAAACATTCAGTACTTC. It is translated as CAWSRGLKNIQYF.

The J gene is TRBJ2-2, the V gene TRBV9, with D possibly matching TRBD2 (6 bases). The CDR3 runs to 16 residues. Between the trimmed V and J ends, which lost 3 bases and 4 bases, there was a span of 16 bases. The germline V gene has CDR1 SGDLS and CDR2 YYNGEE. CDR3 sequence: CASSGGVARATGELFF. DNA for the CDR3: TGTGCCAGCAGCGGGGGGGTAGCGAGGGCCACCGGGGAGCTGTTTTTT.

The V gene is TRBV5-1, the J gene TRBJ2-2, with 9 bases that match TRBD1. Trimming cost V 5 bases and J 5 bases; bases outside gene matches: 4. Germline CDR1 is SGHRS and CDR2 is YFSETQ. This CDR3 spans 14 amino acids. Here the CDR3 reads CASSEGQGTGELFF. The CDR3 nucleotides are TGCGCCAGCAGTGAAGGACAGGGGACCGGGGAGCTGTTTTTT.

The rearrangement uses TRBV19 and TRBJ1-5; TRBD1 is a possible D gene (5 bases). Germline loops: CDR1 LNHDA, CDR2 SQIVND (reference sequence). The CDR3 spans 16 residues. V dropped 3 bases and J dropped 2 bases, with 14 bases sitting between them. The CDR3 sequence is CASSMWQGGGNQPQHF. The CDR3 DNA reads as TGTGCCAGTAGTATGTGGCAGGGCGGAGGCAATCAGCCCCAGCATTTT.

The J gene is TRBJ1-1, the V gene TRBV7-6; 7 bases align to TRBD1. The CDR3 covers 15 residues. Germline-derived CDR1 and CDR2 are SGHVS and FNYEAQ. V trimming: 4 bases; J trimming: 0 bases; junction bases outside the gene matches: 5. CDR3 nucleotide sequence: TGTGCCAGCAGCTCGATAGACAGGGTGAACACTGAAGCTTTCTTT. Translating it yields CASSSIDRVNTEAFF.

The genes are TRBV2 and TRBJ1-2; weak D call: TRBD1 (5 bases). Germline CDR1 and CDR2: SNHLY and FYNNEI. V lost 5 bases to trimming and J lost 4 bases, with 17 bases between them. This CDR3 has 15 amino acids. CDR3 region: CASSILGRGGYGYTF. The CDR3 coding sequence is TGTGCCAGCAGTATCCTGGGAAGGGGAGGCTATGGCTACACCTTC.

The V and J genes are TRBV19 and TRBJ1-2; 8 bases line up with TRBD1. V was pared by 7 bases and J by 7 bases, with 11 bases of the junction left unmatched. This CDR3 is 14 amino acids long. Germline CDR1 is LNHDA and CDR2 is SQIVND (reference sequence). The CDR3 is CASTTRDRLSGYTF. CDR3 DNA sequence: TGTGCCAGTACGACGAGGGACAGGCTTTCTGGCTACACCTTC.

The chain uses TRBV19 and TRBJ2-1; TRBD1 is a possible D gene (5 bases). CDR3 size: 13 residues. CDR1 and CDR2 (germline): LNHDA, SQIVND (reference sequence). Trimming took 6 bases from V and 8 from J, leaving 14 bases between them. The CDR3 loop is CASSRQLQYEQFF. In DNA form, the CDR3 reads TGTGCCAGTAGCCGACAGTTACAATATGAGCAGTTCTTC.

The DNA of the CDR3 is TGTGCCAGCAGCTTGACAGGGTCTGAGCAGTTCTTC. This translates into CASSLTGSEQFF. The chain joins TRBV7-9 to TRBJ2-1; TRBD1 agrees at 7 bases. V shed 3 bases and J 9 bases; nucleotides not matched to a gene: 2. The CDR3 sequence is 12 residues long. In germline, CDR1 is SEHNR, CDR2 FQNEAQ (reference sequence).

The chain recombines TRBV9 with TRBJ2-7, with 11 bases lining up with TRBD2. CDR1 SGDLS and CDR2 YYNGEE come from the germline V gene. The CDR3 has 15 residues. V shed 3 bases, J shed 2 bases, and the junction held 4 bases outside the gene matches. Here the CDR3 reads CASSEGLAETYEQYF. CDR3 DNA sequence: TGTGCCAGCAGCGAGGGACTAGCGGAAACCTACGAGCAGTACTTC.

This clone was observed a single time. The chain is built from TRBV6-5 and TRBJ2-5, with 12 bases lining up with TRBD1. V was clipped by 11 bases and J by 5 bases; unmatched bases: 12. The CDR3 has 15 amino acids. Germline CDR1 and CDR2: MNHEY and SVGAGI. For the CDR3, the DNA is TGTGCCGGTCGGGAAGGGACAGGGGGCGGGGAGACCCAGTACTTC. This sequence encodes CAGREGTGGGETQYF.

The chain links TRBV28 to TRBJ1-3; D gene ambiguous. This CDR3 has 15 residues. Deletions cut 4 bases from V and 0 bases from J, with 10 bases between. The germline V gene has CDR1 MDHEN and CDR2 SYDVKM. The DNA of the CDR3 is TGTGCCAGCAGTTCGGGAAGGTTCTCTGGAAACACCATATATTTT. Translation gives CASSSGRFSGNTIYF.

This chain uses TRBV29-1 with TRBJ2-7; 9 positions match TRBD2. The CDR3 consists of 15 residues. The germline V gene encodes CDR1 SQVTM and CDR2 ANQGSEA. The V and J ends lost 4 bases and 5 bases, in that order; junction bases with no gene match: 12. CDR3 coding DNA: TGCAGCGTTGTCTTTTGGGCTAGCGGGACCGACGAGCAGTACTTC. Amino acid sequence: CSVVFWASGTDEQYF.

This clone was detected only a few times. V and J are TRBV5-4 and TRBJ1-1; D uncertain. The CDR3 totals 14 residues. Germline CDR1 is SGHNT and CDR2 is YYREEE (reference sequence). The V end lost 4 bases, the J end lost 3 bases, and 13 bases lay between the germline ends. Written as DNA, the CDR3 is TGTGCCAGCAGCCCGACATTGAGGGACACTGAAGCTTTCTTT. This sequence encodes CASSPTLRDTEAFF.

The chain carries TRBV6-2 or TRBV6-3 and TRBJ1-5; TRBD1 agrees at 9 bases. The CDR3 length is 16 residues. The trim removed 2 bases at V and 4 bases at J, leaving 6 bases unmatched. Germline V lookup: CDR1 MNHEY, CDR2 SVGEGT. The CDR3 DNA reads as TGTGCCAGCAGTTACCCCCAACAGGGGGCTAATCAGCCCCAGCATTTT. Encoded protein: CASSYPQQGANQPQHF.

The rearrangement links TRBV7-2 to TRBJ1-2; no firm D call. Trimming took 0 bases from V and 1 from J, leaving 6 bases between them. The CDR3 sequence is 14 residues long. In germline, CDR1 is SGHTA, CDR2 FQGNSA. CDR3 sequence: CASSLARSNYGYTF. In DNA, the CDR3 is TGTGCCAGCAGCTTAGCTCGCAGTAACTATGGCTACACCTTC.

The rearrangement links TRBV2 to TRBJ2-7; 8 nucleotides line up with TRBD1. Germline trimming cut 7 bases from V and 3 bases from J; bases unmatched to any gene: 8. Germline V CDR1 and CDR2: SNHLY, FYNNEI. The CDR3 spans 14 residues. CDR3: CASNSGTGFYEQYF. The CDR3 coding sequence is TGTGCCAGCAATTCGGGGACAGGTTTCTACGAGCAGTACTTC.

For the CDR3, the DNA is TGCGCCAGCAGCCAAGATCTGGGACAGAAGAACTATGGCTACACCTTC. Residues: CASSQDLGQKNYGYTF. V and J are TRBV4-3 and TRBJ1-2; 7 bases match TRBD1. CDR1 LGHNA and CDR2 YSLEER come from the germline V gene. This CDR3 region has 16 residues. J lost 2 bases, V lost 0 bases, and 6 bases had no gene match.